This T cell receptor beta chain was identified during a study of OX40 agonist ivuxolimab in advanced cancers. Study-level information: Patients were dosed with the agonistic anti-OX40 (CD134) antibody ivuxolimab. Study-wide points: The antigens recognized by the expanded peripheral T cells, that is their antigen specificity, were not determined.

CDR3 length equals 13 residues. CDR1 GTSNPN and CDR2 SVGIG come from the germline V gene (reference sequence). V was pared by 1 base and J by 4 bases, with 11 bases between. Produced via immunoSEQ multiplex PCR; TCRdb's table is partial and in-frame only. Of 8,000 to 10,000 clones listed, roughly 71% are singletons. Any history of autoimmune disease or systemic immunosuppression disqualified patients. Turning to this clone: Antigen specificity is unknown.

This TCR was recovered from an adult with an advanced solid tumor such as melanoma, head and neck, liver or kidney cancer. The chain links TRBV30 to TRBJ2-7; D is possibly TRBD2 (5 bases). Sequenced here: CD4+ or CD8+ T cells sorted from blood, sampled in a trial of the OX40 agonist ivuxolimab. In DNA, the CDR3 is TGTGCCTGGAGTGCCGGGAATGGGTACGAGCAGTACTTC. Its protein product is CAWSAGNGYEQYF. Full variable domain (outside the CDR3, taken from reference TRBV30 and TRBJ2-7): SQTIHQWPATLVQPVGSPLSLECTVEGTSNPNLYWYRQAAGRGLQLLFYSVGIGQISSEVPQNLSASRPQDRQFILSSKKLLLSDSGFYLCAWSAGNGYEQYFGPGTRLTVT.